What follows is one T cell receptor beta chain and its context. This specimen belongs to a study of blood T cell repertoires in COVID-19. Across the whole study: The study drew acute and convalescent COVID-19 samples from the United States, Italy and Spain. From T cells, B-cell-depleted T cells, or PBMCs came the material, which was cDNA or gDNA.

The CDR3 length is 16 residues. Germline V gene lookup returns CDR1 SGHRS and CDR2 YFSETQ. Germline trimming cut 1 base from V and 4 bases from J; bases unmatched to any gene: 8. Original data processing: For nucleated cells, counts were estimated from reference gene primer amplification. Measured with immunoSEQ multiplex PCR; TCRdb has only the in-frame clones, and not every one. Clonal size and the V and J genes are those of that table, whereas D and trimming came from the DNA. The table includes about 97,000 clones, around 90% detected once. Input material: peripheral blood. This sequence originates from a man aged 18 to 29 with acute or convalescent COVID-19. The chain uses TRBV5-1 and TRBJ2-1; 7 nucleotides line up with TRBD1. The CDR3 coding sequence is TGCGCCAGCAGCTTGCAGGCAGGGGGTTTGTACAATGAGCAGTTCTTC. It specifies CASSLQAGGLYNEQFF. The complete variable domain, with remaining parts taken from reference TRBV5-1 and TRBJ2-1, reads KAGVTQTPRYLIKTRGQQVTLSCSPISGHRSVSWYQQTPGQGLQFLFEYFSETQRNKGNFPGRFSGRQFSNSRSEMNVSTLELGDSALYLCASSLQAGGLYNEQFFGPGTRLTVL.